This T cell receptor beta chain was captured in a study of cytomegalovirus exposure and HLA in healthy donors. The J segment lost 0 bases and the V segment lost 4 bases, leaving 14 bases of the junction unmatched. The CDR3 has 20 residues. From germline, CDR1 is LGHNA and CDR2 YNFKEQ. This clone was found a few times. PCR was performed using 60 Vbeta and 13 Jbeta primers. The data were produced by immunoSEQ multiplex PCR, yet TCRdb's version contains in-frame clones alone and is incomplete. The profile shows about 85,000 clones, about 80% of them singletons. V and J are TRBV4-2 and TRBJ2-3; 12 bases are a match to TRBD2. Sequencing used PBMCs. The source is a man aged 45-65 years in good health and CMV-seropositive. CDR3 DNA sequence: TGTGCCAGCAGCCCCGGACTAGCGGGGACTTTTCTTGCTAGCACAGATACGCAGTATTTT. Residues: CASSPGLAGTFLASTDTQYF.